The 26 T cell receptor beta chains below come from one sample, sequenced in a study of Ad26.COV2.S vaccination and SARS-CoV-2 variants. Noted treatment: some 19 received Ad26.COV2.S at low or high dose, single or two shots; about 5 received placebo; per-sample allocation not given. It was on day 63 after the first vaccine or placebo injection that samples were taken. Some clones are missing from TCRdb's copy, which holds only in-frame ones; the method was immunoSEQ multiplex PCR. The sample includes about 440,000 clones, approximately 90% of them seen just once. Sequences were derived from peripheral blood, sampled in a trial of Ad26.COV2.S vaccine versus placebo. The receptor source for this set is a person aged 18-65 years who received the Ad26.COV2.S COVID-19 vaccine or a placebo.

This clone is a singleton in its sample. The chain carries TRBV5-1 and TRBJ2-1; TRBD2 agrees at 8 bases. CDR1 SGHRS and CDR2 YFSETQ come from the germline V gene. The CDR3 has 16 amino acids. V dropped 4 bases and J dropped 6; count of bases not matched to a gene: 12. The CDR3 region is CASSPSGAGGLNEQFF. The CDR3 bases are TGCGCCAGCAGCCCCAGCGGGGCGGGAGGCCTCAATGAGCAGTTCTTC. The whole variable domain, remainder taken from reference TRBV5-1 and TRBJ2-1, is KAGVTQTPRYLIKTRGQQVTLSCSPISGHRSVSWYQQTPGQGLQFLFEYFSETQRNKGNFPGRFSGRQFSNSRSEMNVSTLELGDSALYLCASSPSGAGGLNEQFFGPGTRLTVL.

This chain joins TRBV5-1 and TRBJ2-5; D call uncertain. There are 12 residues in the CDR3. V lost 4 bases, J lost 1 base, and 5 bases lay in between. Germline-derived CDR1 and CDR2 are SGHRS and YFSETQ. The CDR3: CASSEPQETQYF. The CDR3 DNA sequence: TGCGCCAGCAGCGAACCCCAAGAGACCCAGTACTTC.

The J gene is TRBJ2-3, the V gene TRBV7-9; D remains ambiguous. The germline V gene has CDR1 SEHNR and CDR2 FQNEAQ (reference sequence). V gave up 0 bases and J gave up 10 bases, with 11 bases separating them. The CDR3 covers 13 residues. Written as DNA, the CDR3 is TGTGCCAGCAGCTTAGCTGTGGGCCTCGCGCAGTATTTT. Amino acid sequence: CASSLAVGLAQYF.

In nucleotides, the CDR3 is TGTGCCAGTAGTCTGGGACAGGGGGTTCGCAATCAGCCCCAGCATTTT. Encoded protein: CASSLGQGVRNQPQHF. The chain combines TRBV19 with TRBJ1-5, with TRBD1 identical over 11 bases. Germline CDR1 is LNHDA and CDR2 is SQIVND (reference sequence). This CDR3 has 16 residues. Losses at the gene ends were 5 bases for V and 2 bases for J; bases not matched to a gene: 5.

Concerning this clone itself: Other DNA sequences in the sample encode the same CDR3. This CDR3 reads CASSISVYGYTF. The DNA of the CDR3 is TGTGCCAGTAGTATATCCGTCTATGGCTACACCTTC. The V and J genes are TRBV19 and TRBJ1-2; no clear D. The CDR3 is made up of 12 amino acids. With 2 bases removed from V and 4 bases from J, the gap between germline ends came to 5 bases. Germline V CDR1 and CDR2: LNHDA, SQIVND (reference sequence).

V is TRBV9 and J is TRBJ1-2, with D uncertain. V lost 3 bases and J 4 bases, leaving 10 bases between the germline ends. The CDR3 has 13 amino acids. CDR1 is SGDLS and CDR2 is YYNGEE in the germline V gene. CDR3 sequence: CASSANLGYGYTF. The CDR3 DNA sequence: TGTGCCAGCAGCGCTAATCTTGGCTATGGCTACACCTTC.

J is TRBJ2-1 and V is TRBV5-6; 8 nucleotides agree with TRBD1. This CDR3 is 15 amino acids long. CDR1 and CDR2 from the germline V gene are SGHDT and YYEEEE. The trim removed 0 bases at V and 8 bases at J, leaving 7 bases unmatched. This CDR3 reads CASSLAGQGLDEQFF. As DNA, the CDR3 is TGTGCCAGCAGCTTGGCCGGACAGGGTTTGGATGAGCAGTTCTTC.

This clone was seen only once. The CDR3 here is CASSSRSGRADTQYF. DNA of the CDR3: TGTGCCAGCAGTTCCCGTAGCGGGAGGGCAGATACGCAGTATTTT. The J gene is TRBJ2-3, the V gene TRBV27, with 11 nucleotides matching TRBD2. Germline V gene sequence: CDR1 MNHEY, CDR2 SMNVEV (reference sequence). This CDR3 spans 15 amino acids. The junction had 4 bases not matched to a gene; V was cut back by 4 bases and J by 4 bases.

This clone was found once. V usage is TRBV9 and J usage is TRBJ1-2, with a weak D call TRBD1 (5 bases). V lost 0 bases to trimming and J lost 8 bases, with 11 bases between them. The CDR3 is made up of 13 amino acids. Germline CDR1 SGDLS, CDR2 YYNGEE. The CDR3 spells CASSVDWQGGYTF. In DNA form, the CDR3 reads TGTGCCAGCAGCGTAGATTGGCAGGGCGGCTACACCTTC. The full variable domain, with the rest looked up from reference TRBV9 and TRBJ1-2, is DSGVTQTPKHLITATGQRVTLRCSPRSGDLSVYWYQQSLDQGLQFLIQYYNGEERAKGNILERFSAQQFPDLHSELNLSSLELGDSALYFCASSVDWQGGYTFGSGTRLTVV.

The genes are TRBV9 and TRBJ1-1; perhaps TRBD1 as D (5 bases). From germline, CDR1 is SGDLS and CDR2 YYNGEE. Trimming shortened V by 0 bases and J by 1 base, and 16 bases separated the two germline ends. This CDR3 contains 17 residues. Written as DNA, the CDR3 is TGTGCCAGCAGCGTAGATCCGGACATGATATGGAACACTGAAGCTTTCTTT. Protein: CASSVDPDMIWNTEAFF.

A few counts support this clone. The chain recombines TRBV28 with TRBJ1-2; 8 bases are shared with TRBD1. V gave up 6 bases and J gave up 7 bases; unmatched junction bases: 13. The length of the CDR3 is 15 residues. Germline V gene lookup returns CDR1 MDHEN and CDR2 SYDVKM. CDR3 residues: CASRIQGVLHLGYTF. DNA of the CDR3: TGTGCCAGCAGGATACAGGGGGTGTTGCACCTTGGCTACACCTTC.

V and J are TRBV27 and TRBJ1-5; D perhaps matches TRBD1 (5 bases). Trimming cost V 2 bases and J 0 bases, with 8 bases left between them. In germline, CDR1 is MNHEY, CDR2 SMNVEV (reference sequence). The CDR3 runs to 15 residues. The chain's CDR3 is CASSLEGPSNQPQHF. The DNA of the CDR3 is TGTGCCAGCAGTTTAGAGGGACCTAGCAATCAGCCCCAGCATTTT.

The V gene is TRBV11-1, the J gene TRBJ2-2, with D perhaps TRBD1 or TRBD2 (6 bases each). This CDR3 spans 16 amino acids. Germline V gives CDR1 SGHAT, CDR2 FQDESV (reference sequence). The V gene lost 4 bases and the J gene lost 5 bases, with 17 bases spanning the gap. CDR3 sequence reads: CASSSRGRGRTGELFF. Here the CDR3 DNA reads TGTGCCAGCAGCTCCCGGGGGCGCGGAAGGACCGGGGAGCTGTTTTTT.

This clone has only one observation. Without the conserved terminal phenylalanine or tryptophan, this CDR3 likely stems from a read error. The DNA is omitted, as the CDR3 cannot be located on it reliably, and the CDR3 follows TCRdb's listing. This chain connects TRBV28 to TRBJ1-4. Germline lookup yields CDR1 MDHEN and CDR2 SYDVKM. The CDR3 is made up of 9 amino acids, end residues included. CDR3 sequence reads: CASSPPTGT.

The CDR3 nucleotides read TGTGCCAGCAGCCGGACTAGCGGGAGAACCGGGGAGCTGTTTTTT. It yields the protein CASSRTSGRTGELFF. This chain joins TRBV2 and TRBJ2-2; 13 bases align to TRBD2. This CDR3 comprises 15 residues. V lost 6 bases to trimming and J lost 5 bases; unmatched junction nucleotides: 3. From germline, CDR1 is SNHLY and CDR2 FYNNEI.

J is TRBJ1-4 and V is TRBV7-2, with D perhaps TRBD1 (5 bases). The germline gives CDR1 SGHTA, CDR2 FQGNSA. The CDR3 length is 14 residues. Trimming took 3 bases from V and 7 from J, leaving 12 bases between them. The CDR3 DNA follows: TGTGCCAGCAGCTTCGTCGCTAGGGGTGAAAAACTGTTTTTT. Translated, it gives CASSFVARGEKLFF.

The chain combines TRBV24-1 with TRBJ2-1; TRBD1 might be the D (6 bases). Per germline, CDR1 KGHDR and CDR2 SFDVKD. The V end lost 5 bases, the J end lost 0 bases, and 16 bases lay between the germline ends. This CDR3 has 17 amino acids. DNA for the CDR3: TGTGCCACCAGTGGGAGGACAGCCACCAGCTCCTACAATGAGCAGTTCTTC. Translation: CATSGRTATSSYNEQFF.

This CDR3 reads CASRPPYRGTNYGYTF. The CDR3 DNA sequence: TGCGCCAGCAGACCACCTTACAGGGGAACAAACTATGGCTACACCTTC. This chain links TRBV5-1 with TRBJ1-2; 7 bases fit TRBD1. The CDR3 loop spans 16 amino acids. Germline values: CDR1 SGHRS, CDR2 YFSETQ. The V gene end was trimmed by 5 bases and the J gene end by 2 bases; junction bases not matched to a gene: 12.

The chain links TRBV24-1 to TRBJ1-5, with a weak D call TRBD1 (5 bases). This CDR3 contains 16 residues. V lost 4 bases and J lost 4, with 16 bases in between. Per germline, CDR1 KGHDR and CDR2 SFDVKD. The CDR3: CATSDPGTGDNQPQHF. The CDR3 DNA reads as TGTGCCACCAGTGACCCTGGGACGGGAGATAATCAGCCCCAGCATTTT.

This rearrangement joins TRBV11-3 to TRBJ1-1; no clear D gene. V lost 5 bases to trimming and J lost 4 bases, with 8 bases between them. Looked up from germline, CDR1 is SGHNT and CDR2 is YENEEA. This CDR3 contains 12 residues. The CDR3 DNA sequence: TGTGCCAGCAGCCCCGGAGGCACTGAAGCTTTCTTT. It specifies CASSPGGTEAFF.

The chain is built from TRBV5-1 and TRBJ2-7; 10 bases agree with TRBD2. The J segment lost 7 bases and the V segment lost 1 base, leaving 8 bases of the junction unmatched. The CDR3 consists of 15 residues. Germline V gives CDR1 SGHRS, CDR2 YFSETQ. The CDR3 DNA is TGCGCCAGCAGCTTGACCCTTCTAGCGGGAGAAGAGCAGTACTTC. Encoded protein: CASSLTLLAGEEQYF.

V usage is TRBV18 and J usage is TRBJ1-2; D is possibly TRBD1 (5 bases). Trimming cost V 8 bases and J 4 bases, with 20 bases left between them. The CDR3 loop spans 15 amino acids. Looked up from germline, CDR1 is KGHSH and CDR2 is LQKENI. The CDR3 loop is CASAVGAPGAYGYTF. The CDR3 DNA follows: TGTGCCAGCGCCGTAGGGGCCCCGGGTGCCTATGGCTACACCTTC.

The rearrangement uses TRBV6-2 or TRBV6-3 and TRBJ1-1; D unclear. The V and J ends lost 2 bases and 8 bases respectively, with 18 bases between them. The CDR3 runs 15 residues. Germline CDR1 and CDR2: MNHEY and SVGEGT. In DNA, the CDR3 is TGTGCCAGCAGTTACCCCCGTCCTGGGAGGGCCGAAGCTTTCTTT. Its translation: CASSYPRPGRAEAFF.

This rearrangement joins TRBV6-5 to TRBJ2-1; TRBD2 aligns across 7 bases. V lost 5 bases to trimming and J lost 10 bases; unmatched junction nucleotides: 5. The germline gives CDR1 MNHEY, CDR2 SVGAGI. This CDR3 spans 12 amino acids. The CDR3: CASSIAGGEQFF. Written as DNA, the CDR3 is TGTGCCAGCAGTATAGCGGGCGGCGAGCAGTTCTTC.

This CDR3 reads CATSDTSGASSTDTQYF. The CDR3 DNA reads as TGTGCCACCAGTGATACTAGCGGGGCCTCTAGCACAGATACGCAGTATTTT. The chain couples TRBV24-1 to TRBJ2-3; the match to TRBD2 covers 10 bases. Germline CDR1 and CDR2: KGHDR and SFDVKD. This CDR3 comprises 17 residues. The J segment lost 0 bases and the V segment lost 3 bases, leaving 5 bases of the junction unmatched.

The chain carries TRBV6-5 and TRBJ2-7; D unclear. The germline V gene has CDR1 MNHEY and CDR2 SVGAGI. Between the trimmed V and J ends, which lost 7 bases and 1 base, there was a span of 11 bases. CDR3 length: 13 residues. CDR3: CASTTGPSYEQYF. The CDR3 nucleotides read TGTGCCAGCACCACCGGGCCTTCCTACGAGCAGTACTTC.